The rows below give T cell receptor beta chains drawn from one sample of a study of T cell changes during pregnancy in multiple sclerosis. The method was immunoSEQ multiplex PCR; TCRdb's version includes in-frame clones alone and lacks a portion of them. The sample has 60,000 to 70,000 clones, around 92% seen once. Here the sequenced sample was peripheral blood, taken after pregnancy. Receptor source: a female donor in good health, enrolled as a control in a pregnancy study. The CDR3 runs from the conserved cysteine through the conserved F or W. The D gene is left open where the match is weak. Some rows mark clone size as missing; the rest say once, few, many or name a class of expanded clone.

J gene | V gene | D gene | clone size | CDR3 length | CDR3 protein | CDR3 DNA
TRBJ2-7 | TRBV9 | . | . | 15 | CASSPQDTNLYEQYF | TGTGCCAGCAGCCCCCAGGACACCAACCTCTACGAGCAGTACTTC
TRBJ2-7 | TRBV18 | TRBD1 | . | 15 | CASSLPGQGSYEQYF | TGTGCCAGCTCACTACCGGGACAGGGTTCCTACGAGCAGTACTTC
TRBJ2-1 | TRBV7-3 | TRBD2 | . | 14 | CASSPPGGGNEQFF | TGTGCCAGCAGCCCCCCCGGGGGAGGGAATGAGCAGTTCTTC
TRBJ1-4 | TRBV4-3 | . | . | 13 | CASSQGTREKLFF | TGCGCCAGCAGCCAAGGTACCCGGGAAAAACTGTTTTTT
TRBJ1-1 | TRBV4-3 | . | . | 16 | CASSQGGTYKGTEAFF | TGCGCCAGCAGCCAAGGGGGGACATATAAAGGGACTGAAGCTTTCTTT
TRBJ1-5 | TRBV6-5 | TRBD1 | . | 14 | CASSRTGANQPQHF | TGTGCCAGCAGTCGGACAGGGGCGAATCAGCCCCAGCATTTT
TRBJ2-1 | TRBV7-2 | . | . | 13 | CASSPRVDNEQFF | TGTGCCAGCAGCCCGAGGGTAGACAATGAGCAGTTCTTC
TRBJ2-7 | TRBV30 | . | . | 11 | CAWSQDSEQYF | TGTGCCTGGAGTCAGGACAGCGAGCAGTACTTC
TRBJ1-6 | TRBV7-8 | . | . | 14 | CASSFGGNNSPLHF | TGTGCCAGCAGCTTCGGGGGTAATAATTCACCCCTCCACTTT
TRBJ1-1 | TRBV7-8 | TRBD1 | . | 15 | CASRGPGQLGGEAFF | TGTGCCAGCAGGGGACCGGGACAGTTAGGGGGTGAAGCTTTCTTT
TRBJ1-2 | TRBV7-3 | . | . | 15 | CASSSGGLLSYGYTF | TGTGCCAGCAGCTCCGGGGGACTGCTCAGCTATGGCTACACCTTC
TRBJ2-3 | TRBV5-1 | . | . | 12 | CASSLRADTQYF | TGCGCCAGCAGCTTGAGAGCAGATACGCAGTATTTT
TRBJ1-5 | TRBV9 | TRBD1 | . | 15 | CASSADAGGNQPQHF | TGTGCCAGCAGCGCCGATGCAGGGGGGAATCAGCCCCAGCATTTT
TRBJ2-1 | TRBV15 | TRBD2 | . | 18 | CATSNPGGVAGGRGEQFF | TGTGCCACCAGCAACCCGGGGGGGGTAGCGGGGGGTCGAGGGGAGCAGTTCTTC
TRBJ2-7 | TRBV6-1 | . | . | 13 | CASSSEETYEQYF | TGTGCCAGCAGTTCAGAGGAGACCTACGAGCAGTACTTC
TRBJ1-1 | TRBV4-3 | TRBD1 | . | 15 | CASTAGTGTNTEAFF | TGCGCCAGCACCGCCGGGACAGGGACGAACACTGAAGCTTTCTTT
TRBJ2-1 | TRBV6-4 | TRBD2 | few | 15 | CASSDSSSGGNEQFF | TGTGCCAGCAGTGACTCGTCTAGCGGGGGGAATGAGCAGTTCTTC
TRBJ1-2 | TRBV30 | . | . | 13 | CAWSQQGMAGYTF | TGTGCCTGGAGTCAGCAGGGGATGGCTGGCTACACCTTC
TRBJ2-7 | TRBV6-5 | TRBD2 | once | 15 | CASREGLAVTYEQYF | TGTGCCAGCAGAGAGGGACTAGCGGTGACCTACGAGCAGTACTTC
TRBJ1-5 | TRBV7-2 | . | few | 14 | CASSLQSSNQPQHF | TGTGCCAGCAGCTTACAGTCGAGCAATCAGCCCCAGCATTTT
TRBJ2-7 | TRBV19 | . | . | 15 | CASSHDGRNSYEQYF | TGTGCCAGTAGCCACGACGGGAGAAACTCCTACGAGCAGTACTTC
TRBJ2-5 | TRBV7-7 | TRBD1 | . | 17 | CASSLGVGQGSQETQYF | TGTGCTAGCAGCTTAGGGGTGGGACAGGGGTCCCAAGAGACCCAGTACTTC
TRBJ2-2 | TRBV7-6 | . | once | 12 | CASSLVHWELFF | TGTGCCAGCAGCTTAGTTCACTGGGAGCTGTTTTTT
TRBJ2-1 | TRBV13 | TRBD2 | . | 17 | CASSLKTSGGAYNEQFF | TGTGCCAGCAGCCTGAAGACTAGCGGGGGGGCCTACAATGAGCAGTTCTTC
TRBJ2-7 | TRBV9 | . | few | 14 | CASSPSGASYEQYF | TGTGCCAGCAGCCCATCTGGGGCCTCCTACGAGCAGTACTTC
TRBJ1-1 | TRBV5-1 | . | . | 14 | CASRDGLINTEAFF | TGCGCCAGCAGGGACGGACTTATAAACACTGAAGCTTTCTTT
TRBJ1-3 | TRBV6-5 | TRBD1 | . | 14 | CASRTGGSGNTIYF | TGTGCCAGCAGAACAGGGGGCTCTGGAAACACCATATATTTT
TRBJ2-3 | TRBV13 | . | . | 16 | CASSPRGAGGTDTQYF | TGTGCCAGCAGCCCCCGGGGGGCCGGGGGCACAGATACGCAGTATTTT
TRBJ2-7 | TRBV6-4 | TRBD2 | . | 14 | CASSDYGGGLEQYF | TGTGCCAGCAGTGACTACGGGGGGGGCCTTGAGCAGTACTTC
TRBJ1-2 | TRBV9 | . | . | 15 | CASSVVPELSYGYTF | TGTGCCAGCAGCGTAGTCCCGGAGCTGAGCTATGGCTACACCTTC
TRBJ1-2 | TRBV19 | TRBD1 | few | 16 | CASSPTRTGSNYGYTF | TGTGCCAGTAGTCCAACCCGGACAGGGTCTAACTATGGCTACACCTTC
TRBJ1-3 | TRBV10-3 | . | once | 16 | CAISTPSFIGGNTIYF | TGTGCCATCAGTACTCCGAGTTTCATCGGGGGAAACACCATATATTTT
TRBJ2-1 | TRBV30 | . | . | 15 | CAWRGGPSSYNEQFF | TGTGCCTGGAGAGGGGGACCTAGCTCCTACAATGAGCAGTTCTTC
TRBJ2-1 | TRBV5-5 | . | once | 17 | CASSLLSSESSYNEQFF | TGTGCCAGCAGCTTATTAAGCTCCGAGAGCTCCTACAATGAGCAGTTCTTC
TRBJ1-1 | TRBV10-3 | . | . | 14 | CAISRGGLDTEAFF | TGTGCCATCAGCCGAGGGGGATTGGACACTGAAGCTTTCTTT